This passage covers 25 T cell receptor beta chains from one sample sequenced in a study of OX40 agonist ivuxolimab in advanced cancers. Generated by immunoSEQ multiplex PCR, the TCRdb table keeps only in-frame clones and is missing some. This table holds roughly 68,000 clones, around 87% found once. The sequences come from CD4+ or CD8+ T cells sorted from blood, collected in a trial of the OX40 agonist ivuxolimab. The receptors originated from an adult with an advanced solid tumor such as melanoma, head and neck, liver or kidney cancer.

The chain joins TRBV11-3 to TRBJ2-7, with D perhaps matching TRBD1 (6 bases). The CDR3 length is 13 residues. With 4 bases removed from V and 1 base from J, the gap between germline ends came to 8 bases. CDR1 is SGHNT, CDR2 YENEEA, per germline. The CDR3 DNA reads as TGTGCCAGCAGCTCCGGACAGTCCTACGAGCAGTACTTC. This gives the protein CASSSGQSYEQYF.

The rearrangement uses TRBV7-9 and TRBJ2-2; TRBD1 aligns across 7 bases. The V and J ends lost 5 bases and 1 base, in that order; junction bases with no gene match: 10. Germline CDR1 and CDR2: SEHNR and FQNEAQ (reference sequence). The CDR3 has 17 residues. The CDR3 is CASSHPGGRRNTGELFF. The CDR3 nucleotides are TGTGCCAGCAGCCACCCAGGGGGTAGGAGGAACACCGGGGAGCTGTTTTTT.

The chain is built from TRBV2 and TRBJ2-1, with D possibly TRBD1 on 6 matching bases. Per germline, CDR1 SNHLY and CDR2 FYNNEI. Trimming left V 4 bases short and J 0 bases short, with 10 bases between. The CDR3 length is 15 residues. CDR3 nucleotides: TGTGCCAGCAGTGGGACAGATAGCTCCTACAATGAGCAGTTCTTC. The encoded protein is CASSGTDSSYNEQFF.

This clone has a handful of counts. As DNA, the CDR3 is TGTGCCTGGAGTGTTATGAGTGATCAGCCCCAGCATTTT. It specifies CAWSVMSDQPQHF. The chain is built from TRBV30 and TRBJ1-5; no clear D gene. Germline loops: CDR1 GTSNPN, CDR2 SVGIG (reference sequence). Trimming removed 0 bases from V and 5 bases from J, with 8 bases in between. This CDR3 has 13 amino acids.

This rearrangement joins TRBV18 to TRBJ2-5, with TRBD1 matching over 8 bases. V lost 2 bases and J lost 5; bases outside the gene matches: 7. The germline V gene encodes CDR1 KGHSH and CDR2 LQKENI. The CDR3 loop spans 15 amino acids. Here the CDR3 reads CASSPWTGSSETQYF. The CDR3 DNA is TGTGCCAGCTCACCATGGACAGGGTCATCGGAGACCCAGTACTTC.

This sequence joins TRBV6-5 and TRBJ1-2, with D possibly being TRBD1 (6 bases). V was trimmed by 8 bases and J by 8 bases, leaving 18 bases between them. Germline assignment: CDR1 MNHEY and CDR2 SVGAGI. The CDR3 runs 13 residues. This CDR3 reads CASSGQPVAGYTF. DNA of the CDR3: TGTGCCAGCTCAGGACAGCCCGTGGCGGGCTACACCTTC.

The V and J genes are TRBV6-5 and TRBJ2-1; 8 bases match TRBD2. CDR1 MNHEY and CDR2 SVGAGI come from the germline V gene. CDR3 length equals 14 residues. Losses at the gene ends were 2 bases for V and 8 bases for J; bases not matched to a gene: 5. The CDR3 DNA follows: TGTGCCAGCAGTTACGGGCTAGCGGGTGATGAGCAGTTCTTC. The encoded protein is CASSYGLAGDEQFF.

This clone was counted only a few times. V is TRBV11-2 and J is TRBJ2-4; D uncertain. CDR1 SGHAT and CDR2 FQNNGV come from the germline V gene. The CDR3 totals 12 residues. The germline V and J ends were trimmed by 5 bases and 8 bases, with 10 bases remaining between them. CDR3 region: CASSLFRDIQYF. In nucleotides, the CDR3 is TGTGCCAGCAGCCTGTTTAGGGACATTCAGTACTTC.

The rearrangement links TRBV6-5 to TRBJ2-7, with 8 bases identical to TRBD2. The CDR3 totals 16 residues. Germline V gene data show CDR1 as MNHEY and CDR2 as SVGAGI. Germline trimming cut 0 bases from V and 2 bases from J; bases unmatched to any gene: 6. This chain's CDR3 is CASSYSLAGGTYEQYF. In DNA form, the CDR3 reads TGTGCCAGCAGTTACTCTCTTGCGGGAGGTACCTACGAGCAGTACTTC.

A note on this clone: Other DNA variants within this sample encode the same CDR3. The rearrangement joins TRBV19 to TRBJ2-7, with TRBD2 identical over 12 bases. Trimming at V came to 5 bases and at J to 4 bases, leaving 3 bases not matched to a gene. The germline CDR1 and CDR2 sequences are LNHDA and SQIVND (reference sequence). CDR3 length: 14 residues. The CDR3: CASSPLAGGYEQYF. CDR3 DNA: TGTGCCAGTAGTCCGCTAGCGGGAGGGTACGAGCAGTACTTC.

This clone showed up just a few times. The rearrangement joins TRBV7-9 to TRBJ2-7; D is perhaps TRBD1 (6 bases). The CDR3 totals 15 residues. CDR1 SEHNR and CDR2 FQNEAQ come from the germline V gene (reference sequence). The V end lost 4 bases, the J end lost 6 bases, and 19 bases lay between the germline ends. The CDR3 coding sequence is TGTGCCAGCAGCTCCCTACCGGGAAGGGGGACCGAGCAGTACTTC. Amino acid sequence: CASSSLPGRGTEQYF.

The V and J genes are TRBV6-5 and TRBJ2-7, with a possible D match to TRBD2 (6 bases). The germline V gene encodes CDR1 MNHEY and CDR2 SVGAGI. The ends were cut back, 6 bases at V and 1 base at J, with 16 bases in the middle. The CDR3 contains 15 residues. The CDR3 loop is CASRPISGSSYEQYF. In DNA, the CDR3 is TGTGCCAGCAGACCCATCAGCGGGTCTTCCTACGAGCAGTACTTC.

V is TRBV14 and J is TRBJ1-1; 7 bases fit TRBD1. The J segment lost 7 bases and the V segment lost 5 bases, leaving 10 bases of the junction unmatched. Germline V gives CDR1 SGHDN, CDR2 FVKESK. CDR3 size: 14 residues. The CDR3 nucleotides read TGTGCCAGCAGCTTTAGGACAGGCGTAATTGAAGCTTTCTTT. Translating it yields CASSFRTGVIEAFF.

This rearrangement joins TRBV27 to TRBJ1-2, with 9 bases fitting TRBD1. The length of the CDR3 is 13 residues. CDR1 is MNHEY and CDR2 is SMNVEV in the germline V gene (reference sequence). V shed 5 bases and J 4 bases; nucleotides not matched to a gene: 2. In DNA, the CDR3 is TGTGCCAGCAGTCCGGACAGGGGCTATGGCTACACCTTC. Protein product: CASSPDRGYGYTF.

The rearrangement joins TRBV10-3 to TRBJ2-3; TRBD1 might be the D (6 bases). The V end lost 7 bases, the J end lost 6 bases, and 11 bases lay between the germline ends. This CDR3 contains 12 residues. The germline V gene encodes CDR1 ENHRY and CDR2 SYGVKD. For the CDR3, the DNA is TGTGCCATCACGCAGGGGTCGGATACGCAGTATTTT. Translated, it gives CAITQGSDTQYF.

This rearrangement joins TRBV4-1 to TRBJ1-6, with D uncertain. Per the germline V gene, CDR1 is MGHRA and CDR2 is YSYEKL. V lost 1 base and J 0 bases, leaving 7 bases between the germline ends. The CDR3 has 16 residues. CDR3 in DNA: TGCGCCAGCAGCCAAGGACCGAGCTCCTATAATTCACCCCTCCACTTT. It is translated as CASSQGPSSYNSPLHF.

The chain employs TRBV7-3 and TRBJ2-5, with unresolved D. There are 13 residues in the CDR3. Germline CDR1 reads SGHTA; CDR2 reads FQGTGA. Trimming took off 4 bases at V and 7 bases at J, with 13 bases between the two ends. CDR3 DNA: TGTGCCAGCAGCTCCCTTGCGTTTGGGACCCAGTACTTC. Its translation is CASSSLAFGTQYF.

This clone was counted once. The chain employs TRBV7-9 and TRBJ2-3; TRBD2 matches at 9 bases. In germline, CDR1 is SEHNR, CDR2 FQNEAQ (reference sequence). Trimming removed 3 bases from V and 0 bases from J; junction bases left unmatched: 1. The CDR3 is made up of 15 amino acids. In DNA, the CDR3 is TGTGCCAGCAGCTTTACTAGCGGGAGCACAGATACGCAGTATTTT. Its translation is CASSFTSGSTDTQYF.

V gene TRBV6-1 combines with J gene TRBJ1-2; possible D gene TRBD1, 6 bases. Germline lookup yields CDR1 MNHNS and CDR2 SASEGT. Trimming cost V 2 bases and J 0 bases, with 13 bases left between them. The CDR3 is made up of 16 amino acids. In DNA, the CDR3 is TGTGCCAGCAGTGAAACTAGGACAGAAGCTAACTATGGCTACACCTTC. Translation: CASSETRTEANYGYTF.

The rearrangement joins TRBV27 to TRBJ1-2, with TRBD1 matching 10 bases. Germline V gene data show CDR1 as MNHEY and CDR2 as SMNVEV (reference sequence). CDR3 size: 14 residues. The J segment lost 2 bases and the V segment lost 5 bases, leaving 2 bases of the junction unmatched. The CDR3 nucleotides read TGTGCCAGCAGTGGGACAGGGGCGAACTATGGCTACACCTTC. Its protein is CASSGTGANYGYTF.

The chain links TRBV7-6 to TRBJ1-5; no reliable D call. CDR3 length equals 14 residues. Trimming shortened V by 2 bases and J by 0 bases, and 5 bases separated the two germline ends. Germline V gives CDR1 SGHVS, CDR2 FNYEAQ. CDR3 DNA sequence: TGTGCCAGCAGCTTACTAGATAGCAATCAGCCCCAGCATTTT. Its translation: CASSLLDSNQPQHF.

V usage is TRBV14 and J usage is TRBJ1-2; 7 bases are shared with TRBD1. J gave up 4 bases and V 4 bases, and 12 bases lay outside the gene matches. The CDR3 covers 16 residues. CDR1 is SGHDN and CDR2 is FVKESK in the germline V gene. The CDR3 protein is CASSPWTGHRIYGYTF. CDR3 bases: TGTGCCAGCAGCCCTTGGACAGGACACAGAATCTATGGCTACACCTTC.

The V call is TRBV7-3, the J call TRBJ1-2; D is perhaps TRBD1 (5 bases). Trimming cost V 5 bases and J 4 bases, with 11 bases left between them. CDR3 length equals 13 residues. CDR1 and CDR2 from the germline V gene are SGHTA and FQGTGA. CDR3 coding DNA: TGTGCCAGCAGCCCAGGGACCGGCTATGGCTACACCTTC. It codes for CASSPGTGYGYTF.

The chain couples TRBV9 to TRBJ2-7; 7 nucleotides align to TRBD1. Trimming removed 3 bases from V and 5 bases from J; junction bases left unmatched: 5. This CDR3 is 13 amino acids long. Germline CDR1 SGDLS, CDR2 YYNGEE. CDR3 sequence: CASSATGVHEQYF. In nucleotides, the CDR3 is TGTGCCAGCAGCGCTACAGGGGTCCACGAGCAGTACTTC.

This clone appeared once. CDR3 residues: CASNLGDEAYGYTF. CDR3 nucleotides: TGTGCCAGCAACCTGGGGGATGAGGCCTATGGCTACACCTTC. This chain connects TRBV28 to TRBJ1-2; a possible D gene is TRBD1 (5 bases). The CDR3 is 14 residues long. The germline gives CDR1 MDHEN, CDR2 SYDVKM. Trimming cost V 7 bases and J 4 bases, with 16 bases left between them.